The clone carrying this T cell receptor beta chain was seen at least ten times. In a library made to pick up alpha chains, this beta chain is a stray read with a size that means little. The data derive from a study of spatial heterogeneity in lung cancer. V was clipped by 4 bases and J by 6 bases, with 22 bases between them. CDR3 length equals 17 residues. The germline V gene has CDR1 KGHDR and CDR2 SFDVKD. The time point: sample taken at primary tumor resection. The input material, whole RNA from tumor, nontumor lung or frozen PBMC, was sequenced unsorted. A total of under 80 untreated early-stage non-small cell lung cancer patients served as donors. Every molecule of TCR cDNA had its own unique molecular identifier. TCRdb processed the 5' RACE reads anew with MiXCR; each CDR3 protein has one entry. The sample holds more than 2,500 distinct CDR3 sequences, about 9.1% seen once.

The sample here was normal lung tissue next to the tumor, taken at surgery. The chain recombines TRBV24-1 with TRBJ2-3, with D perhaps matching TRBD1 (8 bases). This receptor was obtained from a male donor with early-stage non-small cell lung cancer. CDR3 DNA: TGTGCCACCAGTGAATCTACAGGGGGGGTATACTCGGATACGCAGTATTTT. This codes for CATSESTGGVYSDTQYF.